The T cell receptor beta chain under discussion was sequenced for a study of control samples from healthy donors and cancer patients. Germline lookup yields CDR1 MNHEY and CDR2 SVGEGT. V lost 4 bases and J lost 1; bases outside the gene matches: 4. The CDR3 extends over 15 amino acids. Libraries were prepared by immunoSEQ multiplex PCR; TCRdb keeps only in-frame clonotypes and omits some of them. The sample carries around 110,000 clones, around 91% recorded once. The source material was PBMCs. The origin of this receptor is a woman between 50 and 59 years old with colorectal cancer. The chain recombines TRBV6-2 or TRBV6-3 with TRBJ2-1; 7 nucleotides line up with TRBD2. The CDR3 spells CASSLSGLSYNEQFF. The CDR3 DNA reads TGTGCCAGCAGTTTATCGGGACTATCCTACAATGAGCAGTTCTTC.